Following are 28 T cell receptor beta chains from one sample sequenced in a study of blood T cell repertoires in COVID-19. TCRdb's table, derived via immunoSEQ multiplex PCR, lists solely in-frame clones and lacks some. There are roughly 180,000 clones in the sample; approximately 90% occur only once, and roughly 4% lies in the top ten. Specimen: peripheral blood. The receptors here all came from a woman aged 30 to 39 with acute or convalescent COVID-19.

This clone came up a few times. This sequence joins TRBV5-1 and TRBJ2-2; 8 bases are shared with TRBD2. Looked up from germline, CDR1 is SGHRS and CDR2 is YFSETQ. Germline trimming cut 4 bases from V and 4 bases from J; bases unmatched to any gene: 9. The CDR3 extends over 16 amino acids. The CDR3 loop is CASSPLAGTGTGELFF. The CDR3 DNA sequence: TGCGCCAGCAGCCCCTTAGCGGGAACCGGCACCGGGGAGCTGTTTTTT.

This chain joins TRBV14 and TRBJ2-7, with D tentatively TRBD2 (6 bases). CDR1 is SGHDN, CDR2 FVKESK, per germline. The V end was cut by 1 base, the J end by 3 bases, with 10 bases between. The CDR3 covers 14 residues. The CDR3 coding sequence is TGTGCCAGCAGCCAAGGGGGACTGTACTACGAGCAGTACTTC. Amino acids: CASSQGGLYYEQYF.

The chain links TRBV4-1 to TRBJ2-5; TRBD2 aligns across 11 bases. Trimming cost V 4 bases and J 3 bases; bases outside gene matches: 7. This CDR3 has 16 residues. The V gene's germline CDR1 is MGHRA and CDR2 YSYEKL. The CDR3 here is CASSPGTSGLKETQYF. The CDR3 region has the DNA TGCGCCAGCAGCCCAGGGACTAGCGGATTGAAAGAGACCCAGTACTTC.

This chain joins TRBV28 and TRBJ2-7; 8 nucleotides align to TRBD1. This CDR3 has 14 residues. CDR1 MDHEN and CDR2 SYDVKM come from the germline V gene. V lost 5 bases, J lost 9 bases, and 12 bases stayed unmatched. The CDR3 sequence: CASSLPTGAHVQYF. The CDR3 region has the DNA TGTGCCAGCAGTCTACCGACAGGGGCGCATGTGCAGTACTTC.

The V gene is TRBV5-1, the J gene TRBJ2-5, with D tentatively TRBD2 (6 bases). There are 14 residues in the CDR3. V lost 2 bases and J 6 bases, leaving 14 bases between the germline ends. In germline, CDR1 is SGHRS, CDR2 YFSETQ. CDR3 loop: CASSFWRGAQTQYF. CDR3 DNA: TGCGCCAGCAGCTTCTGGAGGGGTGCACAGACCCAGTACTTC.

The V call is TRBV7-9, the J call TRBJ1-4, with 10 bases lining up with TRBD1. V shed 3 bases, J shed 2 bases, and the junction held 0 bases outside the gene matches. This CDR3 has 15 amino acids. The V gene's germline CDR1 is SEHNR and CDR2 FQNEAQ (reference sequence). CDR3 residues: CASSLGQGTNEKLFF. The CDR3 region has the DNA TGTGCCAGCAGCTTGGGACAGGGGACTAATGAAAAACTGTTTTTT.

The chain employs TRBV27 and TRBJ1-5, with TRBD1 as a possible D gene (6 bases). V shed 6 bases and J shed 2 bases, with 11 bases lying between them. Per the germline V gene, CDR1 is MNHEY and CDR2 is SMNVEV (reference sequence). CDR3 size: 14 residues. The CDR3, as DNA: TGTGCCAGCAGGCCAGGACAGCGCAATCAGCCCCAGCATTTT. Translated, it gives CASRPGQRNQPQHF.

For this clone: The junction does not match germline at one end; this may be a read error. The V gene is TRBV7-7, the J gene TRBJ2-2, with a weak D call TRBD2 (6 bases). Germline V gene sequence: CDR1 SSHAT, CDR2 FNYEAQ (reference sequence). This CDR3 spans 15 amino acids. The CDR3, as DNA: TGTGCTAGCAGCTTAGGCGGGACTAACACCGGGGAGCTGTTTTTT. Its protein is CASSLGGTNTGELFF.

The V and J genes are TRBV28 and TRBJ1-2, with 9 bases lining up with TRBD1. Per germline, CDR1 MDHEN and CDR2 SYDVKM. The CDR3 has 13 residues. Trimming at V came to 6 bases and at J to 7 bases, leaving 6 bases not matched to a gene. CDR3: CASRNNRGLGYTF. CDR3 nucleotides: TGTGCCAGCAGAAACAACAGGGGGCTTGGCTACACCTTC.

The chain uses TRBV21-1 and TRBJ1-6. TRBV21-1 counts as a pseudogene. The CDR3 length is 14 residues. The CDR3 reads CARSGEALSSPLHF. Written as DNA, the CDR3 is TGTGCCAGATCGGGGGAGGCCTTATCTTCACCCCTCCACTTT.

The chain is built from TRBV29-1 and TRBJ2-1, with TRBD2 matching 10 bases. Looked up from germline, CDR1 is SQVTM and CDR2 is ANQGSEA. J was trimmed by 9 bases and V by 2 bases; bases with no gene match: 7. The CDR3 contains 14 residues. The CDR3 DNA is TGCAGCGTTGAACGGCTAGCGGGAGTCGGTGAGCAGTTCTTC. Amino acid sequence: CSVERLAGVGEQFF.

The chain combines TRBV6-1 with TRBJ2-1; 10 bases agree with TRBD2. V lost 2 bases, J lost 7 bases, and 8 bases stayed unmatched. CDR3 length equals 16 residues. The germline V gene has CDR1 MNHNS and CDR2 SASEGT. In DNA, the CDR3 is TGTGCCAGCAGTGAACGGTCAGGACTAGCGGTTAATGAGCAGTTCTTC. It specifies CASSERSGLAVNEQFF.

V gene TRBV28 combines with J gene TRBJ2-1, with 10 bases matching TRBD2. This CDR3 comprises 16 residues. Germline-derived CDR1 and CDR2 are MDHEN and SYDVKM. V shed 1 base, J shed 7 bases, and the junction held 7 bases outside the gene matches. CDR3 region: CASSLLSGRAWNEQFF. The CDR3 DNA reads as TGTGCCAGCAGTTTATTGAGCGGGAGGGCTTGGAATGAGCAGTTCTTC.

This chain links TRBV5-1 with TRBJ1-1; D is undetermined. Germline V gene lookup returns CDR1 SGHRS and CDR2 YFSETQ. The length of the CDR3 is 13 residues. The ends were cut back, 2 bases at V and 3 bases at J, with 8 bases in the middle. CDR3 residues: CASSFPGDTEAFF. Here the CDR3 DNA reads TGCGCCAGCAGCTTCCCCGGGGACACTGAAGCTTTCTTT.

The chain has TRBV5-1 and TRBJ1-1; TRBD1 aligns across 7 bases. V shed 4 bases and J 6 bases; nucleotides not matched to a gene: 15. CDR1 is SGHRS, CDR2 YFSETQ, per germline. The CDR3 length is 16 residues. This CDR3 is CASSPGWGTAGAEAFF. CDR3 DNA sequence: TGCGCCAGCAGCCCGGGGTGGGGGACAGCTGGCGCTGAAGCTTTCTTT.

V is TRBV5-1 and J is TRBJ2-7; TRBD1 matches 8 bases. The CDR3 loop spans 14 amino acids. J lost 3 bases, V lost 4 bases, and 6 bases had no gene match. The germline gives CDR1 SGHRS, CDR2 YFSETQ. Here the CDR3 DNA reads TGCGCCAGCAGCCCGGGACAGGAATACTACGAGCAGTACTTC. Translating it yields CASSPGQEYYEQYF.

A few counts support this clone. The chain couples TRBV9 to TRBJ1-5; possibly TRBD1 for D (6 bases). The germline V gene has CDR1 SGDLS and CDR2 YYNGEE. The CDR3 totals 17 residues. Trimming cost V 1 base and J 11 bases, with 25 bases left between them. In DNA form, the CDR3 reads TGTGCCAGCAGCGTACGTGGCGAGGGGGGGGACCCAAGGGCCCAGCATTTT. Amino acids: CASSVRGEGGDPRAQHF.

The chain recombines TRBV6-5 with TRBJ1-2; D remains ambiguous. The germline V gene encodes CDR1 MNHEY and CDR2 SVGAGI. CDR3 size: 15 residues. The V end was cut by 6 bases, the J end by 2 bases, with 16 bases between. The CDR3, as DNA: TGTGCCAGCAGCTACCACCAAGACAACAACTATGGCTACACCTTC. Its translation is CASSYHQDNNYGYTF.

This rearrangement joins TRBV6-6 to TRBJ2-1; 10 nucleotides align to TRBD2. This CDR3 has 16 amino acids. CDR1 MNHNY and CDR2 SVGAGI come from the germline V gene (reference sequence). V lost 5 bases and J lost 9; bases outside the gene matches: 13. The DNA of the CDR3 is TGTGCCAGCAGTCGAACCTCTCTAGCGGGAGAGGGTGAGCAGTTCTTC. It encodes CASSRTSLAGEGEQFF.

This chain's CDR3 is CASSLEGQFNSPLHF. The CDR3 nucleotides read TGTGCCAGCAGCTTAGAAGGACAGTTTAATTCACCCCTCCACTTT. The V call is TRBV13, the J call TRBJ1-6; possibly TRBD1 for D (6 bases). Per the germline V gene, CDR1 is PRHDT and CDR2 is FYEKMQ (reference sequence). The CDR3 has 15 residues. The ends were cut back, 1 base at V and 6 bases at J, with 10 bases in the middle.

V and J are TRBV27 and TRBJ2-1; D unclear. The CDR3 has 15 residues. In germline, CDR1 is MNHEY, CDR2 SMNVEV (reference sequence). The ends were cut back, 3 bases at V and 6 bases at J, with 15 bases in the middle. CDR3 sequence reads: CASSFLGTLSNEQFF. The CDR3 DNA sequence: TGTGCCAGCAGTTTTTTGGGCACCTTGAGCAATGAGCAGTTCTTC.

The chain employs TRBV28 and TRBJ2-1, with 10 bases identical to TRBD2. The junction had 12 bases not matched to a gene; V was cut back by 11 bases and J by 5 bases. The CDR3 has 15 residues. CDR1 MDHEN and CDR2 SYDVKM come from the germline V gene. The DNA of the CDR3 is TGTGCCTTACAAGGACTAGCGGAGACCGACAATGAGCAGTTCTTC. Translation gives CALQGLAETDNEQFF.

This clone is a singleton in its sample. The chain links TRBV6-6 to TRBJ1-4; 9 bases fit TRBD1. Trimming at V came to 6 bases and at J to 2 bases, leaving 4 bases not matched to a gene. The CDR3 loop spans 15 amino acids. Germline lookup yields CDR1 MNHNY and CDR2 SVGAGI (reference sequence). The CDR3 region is CASRNRGRTNEKLFF. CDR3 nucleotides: TGTGCCAGCAGAAACAGGGGGCGCACTAATGAAAAACTGTTTTTT.

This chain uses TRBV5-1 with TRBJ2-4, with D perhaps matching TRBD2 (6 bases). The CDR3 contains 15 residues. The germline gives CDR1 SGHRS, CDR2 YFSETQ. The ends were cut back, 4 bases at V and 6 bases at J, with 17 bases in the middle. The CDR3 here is CASSPGVAALNIQYF. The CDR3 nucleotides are TGCGCCAGCAGCCCCGGAGTAGCGGCCCTAAACATTCAGTACTTC.

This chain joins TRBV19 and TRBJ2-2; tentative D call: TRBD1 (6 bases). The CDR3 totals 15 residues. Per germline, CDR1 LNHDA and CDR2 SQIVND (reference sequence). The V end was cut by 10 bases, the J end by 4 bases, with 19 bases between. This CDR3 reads CATSGQFEGTGELFF. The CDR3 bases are TGTGCCACCTCAGGACAGTTTGAAGGCACCGGGGAGCTGTTTTTT.

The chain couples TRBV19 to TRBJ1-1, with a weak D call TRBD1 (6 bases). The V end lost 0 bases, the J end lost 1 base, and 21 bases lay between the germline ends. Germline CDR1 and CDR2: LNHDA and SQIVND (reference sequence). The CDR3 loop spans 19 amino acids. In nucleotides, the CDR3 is TGTGCCAGTAGTATAGATCTCCGGAGGGGGGGAAATTCGAACACTGAAGCTTTCTTT. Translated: CASSIDLRRGGNSNTEAFF.

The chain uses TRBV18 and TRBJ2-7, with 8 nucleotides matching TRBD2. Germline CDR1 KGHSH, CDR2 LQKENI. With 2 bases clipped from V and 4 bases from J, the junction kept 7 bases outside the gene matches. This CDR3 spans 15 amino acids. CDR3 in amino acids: CASSPISQREYEQYF. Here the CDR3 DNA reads TGTGCCAGCTCACCAATCTCCCAGCGGGAGTACGAGCAGTACTTC.

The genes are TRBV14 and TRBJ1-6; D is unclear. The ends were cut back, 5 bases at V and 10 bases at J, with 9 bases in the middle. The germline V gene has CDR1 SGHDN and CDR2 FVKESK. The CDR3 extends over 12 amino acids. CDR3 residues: CASSAIRSPLHF. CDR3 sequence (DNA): TGTGCCAGCAGCGCTATCCGATCACCCCTCCACTTT. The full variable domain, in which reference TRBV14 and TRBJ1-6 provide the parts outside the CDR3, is EAGVTQFPSHSVIEKGQTVTLRCDPISGHDNLYWYRRVMGKEIKFLLHFVKESKQDESGMPNNRFLAERTGGTYSTLKVQPAELEDSGVYFCASSAIRSPLHFGNGTRLTVT.